The clone carrying this T cell receptor (beta chain) was observed a single time. Its matching antigen is unknown. Assay: immunoSEQ multiplex PCR; the TCRdb copy retains only in-frame clones and omits some. The profile shows a few hundred thousand clones, roughly 90% of them singletons. As to treatment: around 19 received Ad26.COV2.S at low or high dose, single or two shots; about five received placebo; per-sample allocation not given. The samples were gathered on day 63 after the first injection of vaccine or placebo. The entry originates in a study of Ad26.COV2.S vaccination and SARS-CoV-2 variants. In the study overall: Intramuscularly, Ad26.COV2.S was given either once or twice, 56 days apart.

Study-wide results and limits: Vaccinees reportedly had broad spike-specific CD8+ and CD4+ T cell responses.

Specimen: peripheral blood, collected in a trial of Ad26.COV2.S vaccine versus placebo. This TCR came from a person between 18 and 65 years old who received the Ad26.COV2.S COVID-19 vaccine or a placebo.

In nucleotides, the CDR3 is TGTGCCAGCAGCTTGGCGACCTTGTGGGGTACGGATACGCAGTATTTT. It codes for CASSLATLWGTDTQYF. The chain joins TRBV5-4 to TRBJ2-3, with D hard to call. The CDR3 consists of 16 residues. Looked up from germline, CDR1 is SGHNT and CDR2 is YYREEE (reference sequence). Trimming shortened V by 0 bases and J by 6 bases, and 17 bases separated the two germline ends. The entire variable domain, with the rest obtained from reference TRBV5-4 and TRBJ2-3, is as follows: ETGVTQSPTHLIKTRGQQVTLRCSSQSGHNTVSWYQQALGQGPQFIFQYYREEENGRGNFPPRFSGLQFPNYSSELNVNALELDDSALYLCASSLATLWGTDTQYFGPGTRLTVL.